These 16 T cell receptor beta chains were all obtained from the same sample, sequenced in a study of blood T cell repertoires in COVID-19. TCRdb keeps only in-frame clones here, not all; method: immunoSEQ multiplex PCR. The repertoire consists of around 94,000 clones, with 87% occurring once and the leading ten covering 5.2%. Sequenced sample: peripheral blood. Receptors originate from a woman aged 45-59 years with COVID-19, enrolled during active disease.

The chain uses TRBV6-5 and TRBJ1-1, with a possible D match to TRBD1 (6 bases). This CDR3 has 15 residues. V lost 6 bases and J 0 bases, leaving 14 bases between the germline ends. Germline CDR1 is MNHEY and CDR2 is SVGAGI. CDR3 in DNA: TGTGCCAGCAGACCACAGGGTAGCGTGAACACTGAAGCTTTCTTT. Translated, it gives CASRPQGSVNTEAFF.

The genes are TRBV11-3 and TRBJ2-5; TRBD1 matches 9 bases. This CDR3 has 17 amino acids. With 0 bases clipped from V and 4 bases from J, the junction kept 9 bases outside the gene matches. Germline-derived CDR1 and CDR2 are SGHNT and YENEEA. The CDR3 loop reads CASSLEGFVTGGETQYF. The CDR3, as DNA: TGTGCCAGCAGCTTAGAAGGGTTCGTGACAGGGGGAGAGACCCAGTACTTC.

V is TRBV9 and J is TRBJ2-5; TRBD2 matches at 10 bases. Germline assignment: CDR1 SGDLS and CDR2 YYNGEE. The CDR3 has 18 amino acids. With 0 bases clipped from V and 5 bases from J, the junction kept 13 bases outside the gene matches. For the CDR3, the DNA is TGTGCCAGCAGCGTAGACGTAGCGGGGGGCGGGTCGGTGGAGACCCAGTACTTC. Its translation is CASSVDVAGGGSVETQYF.

This chain links TRBV27 with TRBJ2-3, with D unresolved. The germline gives CDR1 MNHEY, CDR2 SMNVEV (reference sequence). This CDR3 comprises 13 residues. The germline V and J ends were trimmed by 2 bases and 5 bases, with 8 bases remaining between them. In nucleotides, the CDR3 is TGTGCCAGCAGTTTAGGTTCGGGAGATACGCAGTATTTT. Translation gives CASSLGSGDTQYF.

The chain couples TRBV19 to TRBJ1-3; D gene ambiguous. The CDR3 is made up of 17 amino acids. Trimming cost V 4 bases and J 0 bases, with 16 bases left between them. The germline V gene has CDR1 LNHDA and CDR2 SQIVND (reference sequence). The CDR3 protein is CASSREVARSSGNTIYF. The CDR3, as DNA: TGTGCCAGTAGTAGGGAGGTAGCTCGGAGCTCTGGAAACACCATATATTTT. Using reference TRBV19 and TRBJ1-3 for the parts outside the CDR3, the full variable domain is DGGITQSPKYLFRKEGQNVTLSCEQNLNHDAMYWYRQDPGQGLRLIYYSQIVNDFQKGDIAEGYSVSREKKESFPLTVTSAQKNPTAFYLCASSREVARSSGNTIYFGEGSWLTVV.

This clone was observed a single time. This sequence joins TRBV27 and TRBJ2-7, with 9 bases fitting TRBD2. Germline V lookup: CDR1 MNHEY, CDR2 SMNVEV (reference sequence). CDR3 length: 15 residues. V was pared by 5 bases and J by 1 base, with 6 bases of the junction left unmatched. The CDR3 is CASSPLAGASYEQYF. The CDR3 DNA follows: TGTGCCAGCAGTCCCTTAGCGGGGGCGTCCTACGAGCAGTACTTC.

This clone has a single count. The rearrangement links TRBV12-3 or TRBV12-4 to TRBJ1-2; D is possibly TRBD1 (5 bases). Trimming stripped 0 bases from V and 7 bases from J, with 9 bases between. The CDR3 has 13 amino acids. The DNA of the CDR3 is TGTGCCAGCAGTTTAGCGCGGGGGGGTGGCTACACCTTC. It yields the protein CASSLARGGGYTF.

The chain uses TRBV19 and TRBJ2-1; perhaps TRBD2 as D (7 bases). This CDR3 comprises 16 residues. Germline CDR1 LNHDA, CDR2 SQIVND (reference sequence). With 5 bases removed from V and 4 bases from J, the gap between germline ends came to 18 bases. CDR3 residues: CASSPLGGARYNEQFF. In nucleotides, the CDR3 is TGTGCCAGTAGTCCGCTAGGGGGGGCCAGGTACAATGAGCAGTTCTTC.

This chain joins TRBV10-3 and TRBJ1-2; 11 bases are a match to TRBD1. V lost 6 bases and J lost 7; bases outside the gene matches: 10. The CDR3 contains 15 residues. The germline V gene has CDR1 ENHRY and CDR2 SYGVKD. DNA for the CDR3: TGTGCCATCAGCTACCCGGGACAGGGGGTTCCTGGCTACACCTTC. Protein product: CAISYPGQGVPGYTF.

This chain joins TRBV28 and TRBJ2-5, with a possible D match to TRBD1 (6 bases). Germline V CDR1 and CDR2: MDHEN, SYDVKM. The ends were cut back, 5 bases at V and 4 bases at J, with 14 bases in the middle. CDR3 length: 14 amino acids. The CDR3 loop is CASSPGGGRETQYF. The CDR3 DNA is TGTGCCAGCAGTCCCGGTGGGGGCCGAGAGACCCAGTACTTC.

The V call is TRBV7-2, the J call TRBJ2-1; 8 bases align to TRBD2. Germline V gene sequence: CDR1 SGHTA, CDR2 FQGNSA. Trimming cost V 11 bases and J 2 bases; bases outside gene matches: 8. This CDR3 contains 14 residues. CDR3 region: CASRGGGPYNEQFF. Written as DNA, the CDR3 is TGTGCCTCCCGGGGGGGCGGGCCCTACAATGAGCAGTTCTTC.

The genes are TRBV30 and TRBJ1-4; TRBD1 aligns across 7 bases. This CDR3 spans 14 amino acids. V shed 3 bases and J 11 bases; nucleotides not matched to a gene: 12. Germline V CDR1 and CDR2: GTSNPN, SVGIG (reference sequence). The CDR3 DNA reads as TGTGCCTGGAGGAAAAAGGACAGGTACCCGAAACTGTTTTTT. Protein product: CAWRKKDRYPKLFF. The whole variable domain, filled in from reference TRBV30 and TRBJ1-4, reads SQTIHQWPATLVQPVGSPLSLECTVEGTSNPNLYWYRQAAGRGLQLLFYSVGIGQISSEVPQNLSASRPQDRQFILSSKKLLLSDSGFYLCAWRKKDRYPKLFFGSGTQLSVL.

The rearrangement links TRBV6-5 to TRBJ1-2; D is uncertain. Germline loops: CDR1 MNHEY, CDR2 SVGAGI. This CDR3 is built from 11 residues. The germline V and J ends were trimmed by 10 bases and 7 bases, with 13 bases remaining between them. CDR3 sequence (DNA): TGTGCCACTGGAGACGGCAGTGGCTACACCTTC. Amino acid sequence: CATGDGSGYTF.

This chain links TRBV5-6 with TRBJ2-7, with 8 bases lining up with TRBD2. Germline V CDR1 and CDR2: SGHDT, YYEEEE. J was trimmed by 1 base and V by 1 base; bases with no gene match: 4. The CDR3 extends over 15 amino acids. The CDR3 sequence is CASSLLGLASYEQYF. DNA of the CDR3: TGTGCCAGCAGCTTGCTAGGACTAGCATCCTACGAGCAGTACTTC.

This chain joins TRBV11-3 and TRBJ2-3; D gene ambiguous. With 5 bases removed from V and 2 bases from J, the gap between germline ends came to 11 bases. Per germline, CDR1 SGHNT and CDR2 YENEEA. The CDR3 runs 14 residues. The CDR3 here is CASSRLLFTDTQYF. In nucleotides, the CDR3 is TGTGCCAGCAGCCGACTTCTATTCACAGATACGCAGTATTTT.

This clone was recorded a few times. The genes are TRBV19 and TRBJ2-1; 10 bases are a match to TRBD2. Germline lookup yields CDR1 LNHDA and CDR2 SQIVND (reference sequence). This CDR3 contains 15 residues. V dropped 6 bases and J dropped 5; count of bases not matched to a gene: 7. CDR3 residues: CASRPSGGFNNEQFF. The CDR3 coding sequence is TGTGCCAGTAGACCTAGCGGGGGCTTTAACAATGAGCAGTTCTTC.